The 7 T cell receptor beta chains listed next were all sequenced from one sample in a study of cytomegalovirus exposure and HLA in healthy donors. The PCR ran on 60 Vbeta and 13 Jbeta primers. Clones were sequenced by immunoSEQ multiplex PCR, and TCRdb holds only the in-frame ones, with some missing. The repertoire has over 55,000 clones, around three quarters of them found once; the top ten carry around 4%. Sequenced input: PBMCs. These TCRs come from a young woman in good health and CMV-seronegative.

The V call is TRBV30, the J call TRBJ2-7, with TRBD1 matching 9 bases. Germline V CDR1 and CDR2: GTSNPN, SVGIG (reference sequence). V was clipped by 1 base and J by 2 bases; unmatched bases: 3. This CDR3 contains 14 residues. The CDR3 nucleotides read TGTGCCTGGAGTGGGACAGGGGATCCCTACGAGCAGTACTTC. Protein product: CAWSGTGDPYEQYF.

The rearrangement joins TRBV29-1 to TRBJ1-1; D is possibly TRBD1 (6 bases). Germline V gene sequence: CDR1 SQVTM, CDR2 ANQGSEA. V was trimmed by 1 base and J by 4 bases, leaving 13 bases between them. The CDR3 sequence is 14 residues long. Written as DNA, the CDR3 is TGCAGCGTTGAAGTTGGGGGAGGGGGCACTGAAGCTTTCTTT. Translation: CSVEVGGGGTEAFF.

The rearrangement links TRBV5-1 to TRBJ2-3; 9 positions agree with TRBD1. Germline CDR1 is SGHRS and CDR2 is YFSETQ. The CDR3 has 14 residues. V was clipped by 2 bases and J by 6 bases; unmatched bases: 4. Here the CDR3 DNA reads TGCGCCAGCAGCTTCGACAGGGGGGGCGATACGCAGTATTTT. This gives the protein CASSFDRGGDTQYF.

V usage is TRBV30 and J usage is TRBJ1-2; 8 nucleotides align to TRBD1. V lost 3 bases, J lost 5 bases, and 8 bases stayed unmatched. The CDR3 covers 14 residues. The germline V gene encodes CDR1 GTSNPN and CDR2 SVGIG (reference sequence). CDR3 DNA: TGTGCCTGGAGCGCAAGACAGGGGAGGTATGGCTACACCTTC. It yields the protein CAWSARQGRYGYTF.

V usage is TRBV7-9 and J usage is TRBJ1-2; TRBD1 is a possible D gene (5 bases). The CDR3 runs to 14 residues. Trimming took off 4 bases at V and 4 bases at J, with 13 bases between the two ends. Germline loops: CDR1 SEHNR, CDR2 FQNEAQ (reference sequence). The CDR3 DNA reads TGTGCCAGCAGCTCAAACACGCAGGGCTATGGCTACACCTTC. Protein product: CASSSNTQGYGYTF.

The chain uses TRBV30 and TRBJ1-5, with a tentative D call TRBD1 (6 bases). From germline, CDR1 is GTSNPN and CDR2 SVGIG (reference sequence). This CDR3 comprises 14 residues. V was cut by 4 bases and J by 1 base, with 11 bases left in between. In nucleotides, the CDR3 is TGTGCCTGGAATGCAGGGGCCAGCAATCAGCCCCAGCATTTT. As protein: CAWNAGASNQPQHF.

The chain has TRBV4-2 and TRBJ2-3; the match to TRBD2 covers 14 bases. Trimming removed 4 bases from V and 4 bases from J; junction bases left unmatched: 1. The CDR3 has 15 residues. Germline CDR1 is LGHNA and CDR2 is YNFKEQ. Written as DNA, the CDR3 is TGTGCCAGCAGCCCGGGACTAGCGGGGGCAGATACGCAGTATTTT. Its translation is CASSPGLAGADTQYF.